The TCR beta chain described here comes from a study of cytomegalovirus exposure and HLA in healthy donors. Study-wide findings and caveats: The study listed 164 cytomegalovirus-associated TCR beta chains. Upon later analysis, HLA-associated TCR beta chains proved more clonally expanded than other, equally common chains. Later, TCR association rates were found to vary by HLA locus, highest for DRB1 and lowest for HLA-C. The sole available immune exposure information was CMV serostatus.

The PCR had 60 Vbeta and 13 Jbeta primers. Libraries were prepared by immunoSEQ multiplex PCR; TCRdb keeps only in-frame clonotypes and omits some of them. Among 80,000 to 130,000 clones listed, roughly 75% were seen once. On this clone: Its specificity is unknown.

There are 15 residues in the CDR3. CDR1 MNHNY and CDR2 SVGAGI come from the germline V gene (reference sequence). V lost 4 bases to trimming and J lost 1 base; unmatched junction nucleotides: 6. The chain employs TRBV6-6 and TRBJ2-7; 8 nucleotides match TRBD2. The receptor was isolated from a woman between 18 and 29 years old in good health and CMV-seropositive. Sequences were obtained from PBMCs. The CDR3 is CASSSTGTSSYEQYF. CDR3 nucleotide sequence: TGTGCCAGCAGTTCCACCGGGACTAGTTCCTACGAGCAGTACTTC.